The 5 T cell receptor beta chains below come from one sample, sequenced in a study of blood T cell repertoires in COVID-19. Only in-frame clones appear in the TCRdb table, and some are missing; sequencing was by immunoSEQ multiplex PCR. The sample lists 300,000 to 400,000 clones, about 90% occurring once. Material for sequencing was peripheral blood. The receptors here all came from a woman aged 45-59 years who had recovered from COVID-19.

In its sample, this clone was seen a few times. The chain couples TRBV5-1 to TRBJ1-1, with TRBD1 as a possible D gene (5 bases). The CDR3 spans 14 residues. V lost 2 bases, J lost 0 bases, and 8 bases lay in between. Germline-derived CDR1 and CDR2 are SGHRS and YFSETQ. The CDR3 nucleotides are TGCGCCAGCAGCTTTGGGGCAGTGAACACTGAAGCTTTCTTT. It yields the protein CASSFGAVNTEAFF.

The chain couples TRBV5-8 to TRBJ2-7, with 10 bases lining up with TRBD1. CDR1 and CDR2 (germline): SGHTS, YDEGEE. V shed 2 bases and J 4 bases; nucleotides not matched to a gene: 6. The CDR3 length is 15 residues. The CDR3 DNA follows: TGTGCCAGCAGCTTCACCGGGACAGGGGTTTACGAGCAGTACTTC. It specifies CASSFTGTGVYEQYF.

In nucleotides, the CDR3 is TGTGCCAGCAGCGCCTCACCAGGGCCCGCTGAAGCTTTCTTT. Translating it yields CASSASPGPAEAFF. V usage is TRBV9 and J usage is TRBJ1-1; D may be TRBD1 (5 bases). The CDR3 runs to 14 residues. Germline CDR1 SGDLS, CDR2 YYNGEE. With 3 bases removed from V and 6 bases from J, the gap between germline ends came to 15 bases. The full variable domain, its missing parts supplied by reference TRBV9 and TRBJ1-1, is DSGVTQTPKHLITATGQRVTLRCSPRSGDLSVYWYQQSLDQGLQFLIQYYNGEERAKGNILERFSAQQFPDLHSELNLSSLELGDSALYFCASSASPGPAEAFFGQGTRLTVV.

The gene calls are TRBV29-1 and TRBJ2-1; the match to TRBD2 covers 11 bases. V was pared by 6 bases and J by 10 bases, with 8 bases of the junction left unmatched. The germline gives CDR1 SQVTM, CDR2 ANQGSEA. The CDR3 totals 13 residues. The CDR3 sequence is CSVGTSGIGEQFF. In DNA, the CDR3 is TGCAGCGTGGGGACTAGCGGTATAGGAGAGCAGTTCTTC.

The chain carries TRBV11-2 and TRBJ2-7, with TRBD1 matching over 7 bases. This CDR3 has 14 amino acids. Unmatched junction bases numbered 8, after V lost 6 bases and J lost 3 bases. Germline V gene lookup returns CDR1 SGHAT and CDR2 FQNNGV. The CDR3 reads CASRRPGQSYEQYF. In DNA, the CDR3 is TGTGCCAGCAGGAGACCGGGACAGAGCTACGAGCAGTACTTC.